One and the same sample provided the 5 T cell receptor beta chains below, sequenced in a study of graft-versus-host responses after intestinal transplantation. The data were produced by immunoSEQ multiplex PCR, yet TCRdb's version contains in-frame clones alone and is incomplete. The table has 28,000 or so clones, roughly 80% seen once. These TCRs are of unknown antigen specificity. Sequenced here: unstimulated CD8+ T cells sorted from spleen or lymph node cells, sampled before intestinal transplant. The receptors were sampled from a human donor who received an intestinal transplant.

This clone was observed a few times. The V and J genes are TRBV4-1 and TRBJ1-5; possible D gene TRBD1, 6 bases. Trimming shortened V by 2 bases and J by 6 bases, and 8 bases separated the two germline ends. The CDR3 runs 13 residues. Germline CDR1 reads MGHRA; CDR2 reads YSYEKL. DNA of the CDR3: TGCGCCAGCAGCCAAACAGGGAGTCAGCCCCAGCATTTT. Protein sequence: CASSQTGSQPQHF.

The chain carries TRBV11-2 and TRBJ2-1; 8 bases align to TRBD2. Germline CDR1 SGHAT, CDR2 FQNNGV. CDR3 size: 16 residues. Trimming took 3 bases from V and 3 from J; bases not matched to a gene: 7. CDR3 protein: CASSLGGTSVYNEQFF. CDR3 coding DNA: TGTGCCAGCAGCTTGGGAGGGACTAGTGTCTACAATGAGCAGTTCTTC.

The chain uses TRBV7-9 and TRBJ2-1, with 13 bases identical to TRBD2. The CDR3 loop spans 16 amino acids. Trimming cost V 5 bases and J 6 bases; bases outside gene matches: 7. Germline CDR1 is SEHNR and CDR2 is FQNEAQ (reference sequence). For the CDR3, the DNA is TGTGCCAGCAGCCTGTGGACTAGCGGGAGTCTCAATGAGCAGTTCTTC. Protein sequence: CASSLWTSGSLNEQFF.

The chain carries TRBV27 and TRBJ2-7; 10 bases agree with TRBD2. Germline-derived CDR1 and CDR2 are MNHEY and SMNVEV (reference sequence). The CDR3 has 16 residues. V lost 6 bases, J lost 7 bases, and 15 bases stayed unmatched. For the CDR3, the DNA is TGTGCCAGCAGAACCCTAGCGGGAGAGTTGGATCCAGAGCAGTACTTC. The encoded protein is CASRTLAGELDPEQYF.

The chain joins TRBV7-6 to TRBJ2-7, with D hard to call. With 4 bases removed from V and 6 bases from J, the gap between germline ends came to 7 bases. The CDR3 totals 11 residues. Per the germline V gene, CDR1 is SGHVS and CDR2 is FNYEAQ. The CDR3 sequence is CASSSRSEQYF. The CDR3 DNA follows: TGTGCCAGCAGCTCCCGGTCCGAGCAGTACTTC.